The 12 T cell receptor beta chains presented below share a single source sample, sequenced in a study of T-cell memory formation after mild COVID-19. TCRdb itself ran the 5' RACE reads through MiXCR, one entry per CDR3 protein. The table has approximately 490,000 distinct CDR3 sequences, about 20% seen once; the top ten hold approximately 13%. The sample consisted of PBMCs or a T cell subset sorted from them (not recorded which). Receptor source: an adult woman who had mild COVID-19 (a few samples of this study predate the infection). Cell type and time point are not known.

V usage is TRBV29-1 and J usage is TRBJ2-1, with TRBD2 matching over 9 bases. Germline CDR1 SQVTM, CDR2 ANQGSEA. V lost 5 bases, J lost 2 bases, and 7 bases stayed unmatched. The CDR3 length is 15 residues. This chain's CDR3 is CSVLLAGATYNEQFF. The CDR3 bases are TGCAGCGTTCTTTTAGCGGGAGCAACCTACAATGAGCAGTTCTTC.

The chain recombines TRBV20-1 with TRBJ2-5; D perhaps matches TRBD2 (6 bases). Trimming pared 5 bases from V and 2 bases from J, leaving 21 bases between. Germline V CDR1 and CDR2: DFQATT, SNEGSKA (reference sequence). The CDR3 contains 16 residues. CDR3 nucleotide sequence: TGCAGTGCTTTACCTCTAAGCCGGGACTCTCAAGAGACCCAGTACTTC. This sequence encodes CSALPLSRDSQETQYF.

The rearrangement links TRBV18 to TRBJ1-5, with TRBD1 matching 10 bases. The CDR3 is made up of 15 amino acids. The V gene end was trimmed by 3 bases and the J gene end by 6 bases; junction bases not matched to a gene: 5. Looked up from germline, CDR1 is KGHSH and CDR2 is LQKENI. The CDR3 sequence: CASSPPGTGAQPQHF. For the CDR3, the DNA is TGTGCCAGCTCACCCCCGGGGACAGGGGCTCAGCCCCAGCATTTT.

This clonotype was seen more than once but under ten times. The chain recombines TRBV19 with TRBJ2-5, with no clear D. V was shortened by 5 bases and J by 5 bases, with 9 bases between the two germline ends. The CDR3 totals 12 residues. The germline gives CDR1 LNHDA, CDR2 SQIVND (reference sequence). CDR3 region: CASSGHAETQYF. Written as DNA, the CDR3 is TGTGCCAGTAGTGGGCATGCGGAGACCCAGTACTTC.

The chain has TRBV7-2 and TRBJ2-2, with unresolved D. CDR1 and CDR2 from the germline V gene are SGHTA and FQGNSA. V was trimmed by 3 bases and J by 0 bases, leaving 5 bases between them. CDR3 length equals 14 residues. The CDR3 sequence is CASSFWANTGELFF. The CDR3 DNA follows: TGTGCCAGCAGCTTTTGGGCGAACACCGGGGAGCTGTTTTTT.

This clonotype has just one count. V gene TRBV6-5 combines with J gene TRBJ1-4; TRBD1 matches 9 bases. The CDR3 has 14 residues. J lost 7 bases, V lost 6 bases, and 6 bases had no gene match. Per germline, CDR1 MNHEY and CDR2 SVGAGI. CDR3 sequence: CASSYGTGSEKLFF. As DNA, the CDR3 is TGTGCCAGCAGCTATGGGACAGGGAGTGAAAAACTGTTTTTT.

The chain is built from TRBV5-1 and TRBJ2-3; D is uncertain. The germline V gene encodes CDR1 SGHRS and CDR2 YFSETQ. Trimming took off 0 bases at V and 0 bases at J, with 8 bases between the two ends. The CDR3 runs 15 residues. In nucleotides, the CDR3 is TGCGCCAGCAGCTTGGACGAACCCAGCACAGATACGCAGTATTTT. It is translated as CASSLDEPSTDTQYF.

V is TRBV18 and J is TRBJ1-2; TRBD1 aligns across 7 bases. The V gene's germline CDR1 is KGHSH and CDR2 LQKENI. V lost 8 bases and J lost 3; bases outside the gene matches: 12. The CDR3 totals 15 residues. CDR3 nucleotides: TGTGCCAGCACTGCGGGACAGCACCTCGACTATGGCTACACCTTC. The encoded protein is CASTAGQHLDYGYTF.

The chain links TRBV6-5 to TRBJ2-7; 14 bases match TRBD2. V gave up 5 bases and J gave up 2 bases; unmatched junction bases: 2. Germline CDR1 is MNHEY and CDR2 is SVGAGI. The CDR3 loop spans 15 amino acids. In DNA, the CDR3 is TGTGCCAGCAGTCGACTAGCGGGAGGGACCTACGAGCAGTACTTC. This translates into CASSRLAGGTYEQYF.

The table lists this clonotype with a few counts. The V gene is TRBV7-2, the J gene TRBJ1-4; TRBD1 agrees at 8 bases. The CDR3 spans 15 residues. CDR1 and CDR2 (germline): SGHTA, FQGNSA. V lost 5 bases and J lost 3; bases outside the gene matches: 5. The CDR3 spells CASSLWTGSNEKLFF. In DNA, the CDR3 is TGTGCCAGCAGCCTATGGACAGGGTCTAATGAAAAACTGTTTTTT. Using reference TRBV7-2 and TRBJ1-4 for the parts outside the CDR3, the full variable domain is GAGVSQSPSNKVTEKGKDVELRCDPISGHTALYWYRQSLGQGLEFLIYFQGNSAPDKSGLPSDRFSAERTGGSVSTLTIQRTQQEDSAVYLCASSLWTGSNEKLFFGSGTQLSVL.

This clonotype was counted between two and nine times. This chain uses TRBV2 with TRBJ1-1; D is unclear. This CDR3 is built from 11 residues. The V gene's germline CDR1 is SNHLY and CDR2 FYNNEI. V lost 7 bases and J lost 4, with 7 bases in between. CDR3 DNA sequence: TGTGCCAGCACCGTAGGCACTGAAGCTTTCTTT. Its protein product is CASTVGTEAFF. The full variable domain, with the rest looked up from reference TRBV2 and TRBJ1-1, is EPEVTQTPSHQVTQMGQEVILRCVPISNHLYFYWYRQILGQKVEFLVSFYNNEISEKSEIFDDQFSVERPDGSNFTLKIRSTKLEDSAMYFCASTVGTEAFFGQGTRLTVV.

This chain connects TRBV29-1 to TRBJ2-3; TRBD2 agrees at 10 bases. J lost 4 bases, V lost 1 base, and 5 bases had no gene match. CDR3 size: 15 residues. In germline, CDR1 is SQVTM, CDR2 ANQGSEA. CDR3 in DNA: TGCAGCGTTGAAGGGCTAGCGGGGGTTCCAGATACGCAGTATTTT. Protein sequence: CSVEGLAGVPDTQYF.